This entry describes one TCR beta chain. This sample is part of a study of blood T cell repertoires in COVID-19. Study-wide context: Acute-phase and convalescent COVID-19 samples originated in the United States, Italy and Spain. T cells, B-cell-depleted T cells, or PBMCs supplied cDNA or gDNA.

The CDR3 covers 15 residues. From germline, CDR1 is SNHLY and CDR2 FYNNEI. J gave up 0 bases and V 6 bases, and 5 bases lay outside the gene matches. Authors' data handling: Amplifying reference gene primers gave estimates of nucleated cell counts. The repertoire was sequenced with immunoSEQ multiplex PCR; TCRdb's copy has only in-frame clones and lacks some. From that table come the V and J calls and clone size; the DNA was used to work out D and trimming. This table holds some 96,000 clones, approximately 90% found once. The sequence came from a man in his fifties or sixties with acute or convalescent COVID-19. Sequenced input: peripheral blood. The V gene is TRBV2, the J gene TRBJ1-5, with 7 positions matching TRBD1. CDR3 in amino acids: CASREQGNSNQPQHF. The CDR3 DNA reads TGTGCCAGCAGGGAACAGGGGAATAGCAATCAGCCCCAGCATTTT.